A single sample gave rise to the 2 T cell receptor beta chains below, sequenced in a study of blood T cell repertoires in COVID-19. TCRdb's table, derived via immunoSEQ multiplex PCR, lists solely in-frame clones and lacks some. The table includes under 15,000 clones, 60% to 75% detected once. Sequenced material: peripheral blood. The receptors come from a man aged 60-69 years with COVID-19, enrolled during active disease.

The chain links TRBV12-5 to TRBJ2-7, with D maybe TRBD1 (6 bases). This CDR3 has 16 residues. The V end was cut by 2 bases, the J end by 5 bases, with 19 bases between. Germline loops: CDR1 LGHNT, CDR2 FRNRAP. DNA for the CDR3: TGTGCTAGTGGTTTGACCCGGGACATGGGAAGCCACGAGCAGTACTTC. It codes for CASGLTRDMGSHEQYF.

This clone has just a few counts. The chain links TRBV11-3 to TRBJ2-3; 7 bases are shared with TRBD1. The CDR3 loop spans 16 amino acids. CDR1 SGHNT and CDR2 YENEEA come from the germline V gene. V lost 5 bases and J lost 3; bases outside the gene matches: 11. DNA for the CDR3: TGTGCCAGCAGCCCCCCCCGAGGGGGCTTGACAGATACGCAGTATTTT. Translated, it gives CASSPPRGGLTDTQYF.